Following are 10 T cell receptor beta chains from one sample sequenced in a study of blood T cell repertoires in COVID-19. TCRdb's copy holds only in-frame clones and misses some; the assay was immunoSEQ multiplex PCR. Found here are about 100,000 clones, more than 75% of them singletons; the top ten hold around 13%. The sequencing input was peripheral blood. All receptors come from a human donor in a cohort sampled during active COVID-19.

This sequence joins TRBV7-8 and TRBJ2-2; 7 nucleotides align to TRBD2. Per germline, CDR1 SGHVS and CDR2 FQNEAQ. The junction had 8 bases not matched to a gene; V was cut back by 3 bases and J by 7 bases. The CDR3 covers 15 residues. CDR3 amino acids: CASSFPAGVSGELFF. The CDR3 bases are TGTGCCAGCAGCTTTCCGGCGGGAGTGAGCGGGGAGCTGTTTTTT.

The chain links TRBV5-1 to TRBJ1-1, with a weak D call TRBD1 (6 bases). CDR1 is SGHRS and CDR2 is YFSETQ in the germline V gene. The germline V and J ends were trimmed by 1 base and 0 bases, with 13 bases remaining between them. CDR3 length: 16 residues. DNA for the CDR3: TGCGCCAGCAGCTTGAGGCCAGGGGCCATGAACACTGAAGCTTTCTTT. The encoded protein is CASSLRPGAMNTEAFF.

The chain employs TRBV12-3 or TRBV12-4 and TRBJ1-6; tentative D call: TRBD1 (5 bases). V was clipped by 2 bases and J by 10 bases, with 9 bases between them. The CDR3 is made up of 13 amino acids. Here the CDR3 reads CASSLNGGSPLHF. The CDR3 region has the DNA TGTGCCAGCAGTTTAAACGGGGGATCACCCCTCCACTTT.

The chain carries TRBV7-9 and TRBJ2-7, with a tentative D call TRBD2 (6 bases). V lost 6 bases and J lost 1, with 16 bases in between. CDR1 is SEHNR and CDR2 is FQNEAQ in the germline V gene (reference sequence). The CDR3 is 15 amino acids. In DNA, the CDR3 is TGTGCCAGCAGGACCCCGGGGGACCGATCCTACGAGCAGTACTTC. Its protein is CASRTPGDRSYEQYF.

This chain uses TRBV11-2 with TRBJ2-3; 8 nucleotides agree with TRBD2. Germline values: CDR1 SGHAT, CDR2 FQNNGV. This CDR3 region has 16 residues. V gave up 4 bases and J gave up 4 bases; unmatched junction bases: 10. Written as DNA, the CDR3 is TGTGCCAGCAGCTCGCCCCCCAGCGGGGGCGCAGATACGCAGTATTTT. Translating it yields CASSSPPSGGADTQYF.

The chain carries TRBV15 and TRBJ2-7, with a weak D call TRBD1 (6 bases). CDR3 length: 14 amino acids. Trimming shortened V by 0 bases and J by 4 bases, and 10 bases separated the two germline ends. Germline loops: CDR1 LNHNV, CDR2 YYDKDF (reference sequence). The CDR3 reads CATSRDGRGYEQYF. CDR3 DNA sequence: TGTGCCACCAGCAGAGATGGAAGGGGGTACGAGCAGTACTTC.

A single count supports this clone. The rearrangement uses TRBV6-2 or TRBV6-3 and TRBJ2-3, with TRBD2 matching over 10 bases. CDR1 and CDR2 (germline): MNHEY, SVGEGT. V shed 6 bases and J 2 bases; nucleotides not matched to a gene: 11. This CDR3 contains 17 residues. The CDR3 nucleotides read TGTGCCAGCAGCCGGGAATCTAGCGGGAGTCTCACAGATACGCAGTATTTT. Protein sequence: CASSRESSGSLTDTQYF.

The V and J genes are TRBV11-2 and TRBJ1-1; possibly TRBD1 for D (6 bases). This CDR3 spans 12 amino acids. Germline CDR1 and CDR2: SGHAT and FQNNGV. V was shortened by 5 bases and J by 7 bases, with 11 bases between the two germline ends. DNA of the CDR3: TGTGCCAGCAGCGTCCAGGGGCTTGAAGCTTTCTTT. It encodes CASSVQGLEAFF.

The chain joins TRBV12-3 or TRBV12-4 to TRBJ2-4; TRBD1 agrees at 7 bases. V lost 5 bases and J lost 15; bases outside the gene matches: 13. The CDR3 runs to 13 residues. The chain's CDR3 is CASSPRGDSRRYF. For the CDR3, the DNA is TGTGCCAGCAGTCCAAGAGGGGACAGCCGAAGGTACTTC.

The V gene is TRBV19, the J gene TRBJ2-2; 10 bases agree with TRBD1. V gave up 4 bases and J gave up 5 bases; unmatched junction bases: 4. This CDR3 spans 15 amino acids. The germline CDR1 and CDR2 sequences are LNHDA and SQIVND (reference sequence). Here the CDR3 reads CASSNDRGRTGELFF. DNA of the CDR3: TGTGCCAGTAGTAATGACAGGGGGCGGACCGGGGAGCTGTTTTTT.